These 6 T cell receptor beta chains share one sample of origin, sequenced in a study of T cells in women clearing cervical HPV infection. Here immunoSEQ multiplex PCR was the method, and the copy in TCRdb shows in-frame clones only, minus some. The specimen's table records 30,000 to 45,000 clones. Material for sequencing was blood buffy coat. The receptors come from a woman between 18 and 75 years old with a cervical HPV16 infection that either progressed to CIN3+ or cleared (not recorded which).

In the case of this clone: From the germline J gene comes the end of the CDR3, since the read stops 3 residues before it. The chain carries TRBV7-2 and TRBJ1-5, with D unclear. The CDR3 contains 15 residues. The V end lost 2 bases, the J end lost 2 bases, and 10 bases lay between the germline ends. Germline V gene lookup returns CDR1 SGHTA and CDR2 FQGNSA. This CDR3 reads CASSLSRSGNQPQHF. Partial CDR3 DNA: TGTGCCAGCAGCTTATCTCGGTCGGGCAATCAGCCC.

As regards this clone: Read data end 3 residues before the CDR3 end; the end is taken from the germline J gene. This chain uses TRBV6-2 or TRBV6-3 with TRBJ2-1; 12 bases map to TRBD2. This CDR3 is built from 17 residues. The V segment lost 2 bases and the J segment 3 bases; nucleotides outside the gene matches: 5. Germline V gives CDR1 MNHEY, CDR2 SVGEGT. The CDR3 here is CASSYGSSGRVYNEQFF. The DNA read from the CDR3 is TGTGCCAGCAGTTACGGTTCTAGCGGGAGGGTCTACAATGAG.

Note on this clone: The DNA ends 3 residues before the CDR3 does, and the rest of the CDR3 is filled in from the germline J gene. This chain links TRBV6-2 or TRBV6-3 with TRBJ2-2; D perhaps matches TRBD2 (5 bases). Per the germline V gene, CDR1 is MNHEY and CDR2 is SVGEGT. V gave up 4 bases and J gave up 6 bases, with 12 bases separating them. The CDR3 runs 14 residues. CDR3 in amino acids: CASSSGLDSGELFF. The DNA read from the CDR3 is TGTGCCAGCAGTTCCGGACTGGATTCCGGGGAG.

To note about this clone: One junction end does not reproduce the germline sequence, and a read error may be involved. The read ends 3 residues shy of where the CDR3 ends; the end is completed using the germline J gene. The V and J genes are TRBV4-2 and TRBJ2-5; tentative D call: TRBD2 (7 bases). Germline V gene lookup returns CDR1 LGHNA and CDR2 YNFKEQ. This CDR3 comprises 15 residues. The sequenced CDR3 bases are TGCGCCAGCAGCCAAGATCGGGGGGCGGGAGAGACC. The encoded protein is CASSQDRGAGET. The whole CDR3 sequence reads CASSQDRGAGETQYF.

Points on this clone: Coverage ceases 3 residues before the CDR3 finishes, and the germline J gene fills in the end. The chain links TRBV5-6 to TRBJ2-7; either TRBD1 or TRBD2 may fit D (5 bases each). CDR1 and CDR2 (germline): SGHDT, YYEEEE. V was shortened by 2 bases and J by 5 bases, with 11 bases between the two germline ends. The CDR3 is 13 amino acids. The CDR3 loop is CASSFRGVDEQYF. The CDR3 bases that were read are TGTGCCAGCAGCTTCCGAGGGGTGGACGAG.

As regards this clone: The CDR3 goes on 3 residues after the read ends, and that part is filled in from the germline J gene. The chain recombines TRBV6-2 or TRBV6-3 with TRBJ1-1; 7 positions match TRBD1. This CDR3 has 14 amino acids. CDR1 is MNHEY, CDR2 SVGEGT, per germline. CDR3 bases read: TGTGCCAGCAGCCCTCCTAGCGGGACAGATACG. The encoded protein is CASSPPSGTDT. The entire CDR3 is CASSPPSGTDTAFF.